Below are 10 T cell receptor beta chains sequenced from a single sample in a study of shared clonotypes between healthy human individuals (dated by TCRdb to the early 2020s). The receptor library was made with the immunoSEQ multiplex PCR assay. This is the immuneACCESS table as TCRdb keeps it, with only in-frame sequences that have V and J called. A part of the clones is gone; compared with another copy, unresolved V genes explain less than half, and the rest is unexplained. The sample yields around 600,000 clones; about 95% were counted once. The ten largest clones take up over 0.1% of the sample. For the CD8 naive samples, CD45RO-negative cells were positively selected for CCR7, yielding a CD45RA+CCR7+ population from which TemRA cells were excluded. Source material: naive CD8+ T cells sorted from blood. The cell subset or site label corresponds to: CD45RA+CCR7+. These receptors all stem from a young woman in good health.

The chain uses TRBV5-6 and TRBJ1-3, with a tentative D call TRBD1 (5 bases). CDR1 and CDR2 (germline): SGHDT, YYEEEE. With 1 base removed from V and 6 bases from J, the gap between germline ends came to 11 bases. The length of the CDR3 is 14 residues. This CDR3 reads CASSLRLGENTIYF. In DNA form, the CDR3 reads TGTGCCAGCAGCTTGCGGTTAGGGGAAAACACCATATATTTT.

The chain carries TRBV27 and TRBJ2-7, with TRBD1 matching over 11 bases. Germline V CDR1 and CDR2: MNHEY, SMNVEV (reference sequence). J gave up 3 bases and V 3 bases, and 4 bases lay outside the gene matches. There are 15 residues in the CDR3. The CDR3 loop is CASSLRTGGFYEQYF. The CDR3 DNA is TGTGCCAGCAGTTTGCGGACAGGGGGCTTCTACGAGCAGTACTTC.

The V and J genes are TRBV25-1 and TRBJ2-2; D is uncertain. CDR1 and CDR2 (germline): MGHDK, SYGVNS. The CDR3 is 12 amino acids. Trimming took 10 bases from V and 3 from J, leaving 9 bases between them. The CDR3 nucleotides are TGTGCCACCAGAGTTCACACCGGGGAGCTGTTTTTT. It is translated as CATRVHTGELFF.

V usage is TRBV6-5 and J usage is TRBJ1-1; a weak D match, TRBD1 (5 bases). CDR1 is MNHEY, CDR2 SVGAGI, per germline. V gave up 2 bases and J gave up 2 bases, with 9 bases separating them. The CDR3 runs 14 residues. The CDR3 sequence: CASSYVDSNTEAFF. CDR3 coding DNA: TGTGCCAGCAGTTACGTCGACAGCAACACTGAAGCTTTCTTT.

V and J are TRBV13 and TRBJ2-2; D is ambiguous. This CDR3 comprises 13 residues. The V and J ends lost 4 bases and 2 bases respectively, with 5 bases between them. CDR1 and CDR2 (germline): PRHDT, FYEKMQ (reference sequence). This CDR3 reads CASSSLNTGELFF. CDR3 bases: TGTGCCAGCAGCTCTCTCAACACCGGGGAGCTGTTTTTT.

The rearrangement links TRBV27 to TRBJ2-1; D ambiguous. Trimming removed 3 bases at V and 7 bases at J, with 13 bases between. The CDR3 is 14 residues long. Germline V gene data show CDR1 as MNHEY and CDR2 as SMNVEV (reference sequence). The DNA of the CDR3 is TGTGCCAGCAGTTTTACGATTGGTTATAATGAGCAGTTCTTC. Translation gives CASSFTIGYNEQFF.

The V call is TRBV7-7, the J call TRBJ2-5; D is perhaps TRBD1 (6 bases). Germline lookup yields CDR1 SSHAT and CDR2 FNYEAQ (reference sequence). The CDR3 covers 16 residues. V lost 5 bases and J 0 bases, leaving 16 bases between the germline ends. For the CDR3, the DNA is TGTGCCAGCAGCGGTAGGAGAGGGGGTAACCAAGAGACCCAGTACTTC. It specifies CASSGRRGGNQETQYF.

CDR3 coding DNA: TGTGCCAGCAGGGGCGGGATCTCCTACGAGCAGTACTTC. Its translation is CASRGGISYEQYF. The gene calls are TRBV6-5 and TRBJ2-7; TRBD2 might be the D (6 bases). The V end was cut by 6 bases, the J end by 0 bases, with 9 bases between. This CDR3 spans 13 amino acids. The germline CDR1 and CDR2 sequences are MNHEY and SVGAGI.

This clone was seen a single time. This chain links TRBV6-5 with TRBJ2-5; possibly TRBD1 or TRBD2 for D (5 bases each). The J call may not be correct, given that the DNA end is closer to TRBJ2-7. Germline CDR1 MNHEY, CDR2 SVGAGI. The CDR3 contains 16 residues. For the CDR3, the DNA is TGTGCCAGCAGTTCGGACTTGGGGCTGAGCTCCTACGAGCAGTACTTC. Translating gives CASSSDLGLSSYEQYF.

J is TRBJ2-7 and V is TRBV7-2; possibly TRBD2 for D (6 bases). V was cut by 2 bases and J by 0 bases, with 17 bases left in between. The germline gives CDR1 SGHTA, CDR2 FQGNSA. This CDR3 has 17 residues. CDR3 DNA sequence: TGTGCCAGCAGCTTAAACTTCGGCGGGATCCGCTCCTACGAGCAGTACTTC. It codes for CASSLNFGGIRSYEQYF.